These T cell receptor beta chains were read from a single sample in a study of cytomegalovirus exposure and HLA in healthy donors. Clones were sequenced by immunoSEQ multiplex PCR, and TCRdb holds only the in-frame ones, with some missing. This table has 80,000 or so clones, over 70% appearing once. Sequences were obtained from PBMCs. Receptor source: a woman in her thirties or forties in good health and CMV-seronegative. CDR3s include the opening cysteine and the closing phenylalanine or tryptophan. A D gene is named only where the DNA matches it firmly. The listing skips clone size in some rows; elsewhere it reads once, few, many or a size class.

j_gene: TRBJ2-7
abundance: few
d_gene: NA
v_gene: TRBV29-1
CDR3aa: CSVGQGGSYEQYF
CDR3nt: TGCAGCGTTGGCCAGGGAGGCTCCTACGAGCAGTACTTC

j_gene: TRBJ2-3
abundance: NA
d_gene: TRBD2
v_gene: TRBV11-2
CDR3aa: CASSSSLGDYSQYF
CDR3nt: TGTGCCAGCAGCTCGAGTCTGGGGGACTATTCGCAGTATTTT

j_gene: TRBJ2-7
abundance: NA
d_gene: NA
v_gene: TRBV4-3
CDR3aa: CASSQDSSGYYEQYF
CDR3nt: TGCGCCAGCAGCCAAGATTCGTCAGGGTACTACGAGCAGTACTTC

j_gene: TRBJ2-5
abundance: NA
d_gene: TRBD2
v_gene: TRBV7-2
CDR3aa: CASSYQREIRETQYF
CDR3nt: TGTGCCAGCAGTTACCAGCGGGAGATCCGGGAGACCCAGTACTTC

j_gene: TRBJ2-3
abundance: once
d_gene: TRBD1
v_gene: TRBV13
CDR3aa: CASSQGQGGPQSTDTQYF
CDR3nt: TGTGCCAGCAGCCAGGGACAGGGGGGCCCACAGAGCACAGATACGCAGTATTTT

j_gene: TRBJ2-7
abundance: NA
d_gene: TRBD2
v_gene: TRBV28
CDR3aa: CASRAGEPTHEQYF
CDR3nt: TGTGCCAGCAGGGCGGGGGAGCCCACCCACGAGCAGTACTTC

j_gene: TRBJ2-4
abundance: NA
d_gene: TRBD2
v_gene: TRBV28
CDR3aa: CASRAGGAKNIQYF
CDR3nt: TGTGCCAGCAGGGCGGGGGGGGCCAAAAACATTCAGTACTTC

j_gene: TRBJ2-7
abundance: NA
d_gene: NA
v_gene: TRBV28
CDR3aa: CASSFDGLSYEQYF
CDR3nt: TGTGCCAGCAGTTTTGATGGACTTTCCTACGAGCAGTACTTC

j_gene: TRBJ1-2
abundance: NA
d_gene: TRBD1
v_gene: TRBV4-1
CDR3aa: CASSQERGQGRSSYGYTF
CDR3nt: TGCGCCAGCAGCCAAGAGCGTGGACAGGGGCGAAGTTCGTATGGCTACACCTTC

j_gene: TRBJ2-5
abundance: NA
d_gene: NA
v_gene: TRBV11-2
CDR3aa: CASSPRAEETQYF
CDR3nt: TGTGCCAGCAGCCCCCGCGCGGAGGAGACCCAGTACTTC

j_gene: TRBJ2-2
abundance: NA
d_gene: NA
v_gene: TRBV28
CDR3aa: CASSSLRWARETGELFF
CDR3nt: TGTGCCAGCAGTTCCCTCCGATGGGCCAGAGAGACCGGGGAGCTGTTTTTT

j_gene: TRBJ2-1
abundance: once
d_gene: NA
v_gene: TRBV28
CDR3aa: CASSSGVFYNEQFF
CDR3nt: TGTGCCAGCAGTTCAGGGGTCTTCTACAATGAGCAGTTCTTC

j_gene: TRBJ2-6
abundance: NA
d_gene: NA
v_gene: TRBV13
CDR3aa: CASSTRSFSGANVLTF
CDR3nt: TGTGCCAGCAGCACTCGGTCCTTCTCTGGGGCCAACGTCCTGACTTTC

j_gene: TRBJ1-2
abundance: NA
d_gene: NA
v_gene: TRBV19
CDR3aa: CASSMRGYGYTF
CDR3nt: TGTGCCAGTAGTATGCGGGGCTATGGCTACACCTTC

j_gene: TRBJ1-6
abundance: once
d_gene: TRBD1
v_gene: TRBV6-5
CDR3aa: CASSYPQGENNSPLHF
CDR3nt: TGTGCCAGCAGTTACCCACAGGGGGAGAATAATTCACCCCTCCACTTT

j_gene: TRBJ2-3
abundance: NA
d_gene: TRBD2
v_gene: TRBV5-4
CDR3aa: CASRIAGPISTDTQYF
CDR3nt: TGTGCCAGCAGGATAGCGGGGCCGATTAGCACAGATACGCAGTATTTT

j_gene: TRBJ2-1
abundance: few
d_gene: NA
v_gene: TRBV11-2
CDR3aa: CASSRTGRWEDEQFF
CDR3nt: TGTGCCAGCAGCCGGACAGGTCGGTGGGAGGATGAGCAGTTCTTC

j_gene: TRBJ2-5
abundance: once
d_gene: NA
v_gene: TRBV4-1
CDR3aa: CASSQGFGWTPGTQYF
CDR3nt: TGCGCCAGCAGCCAAGGTTTCGGGTGGACACCGGGGACCCAGTACTTC

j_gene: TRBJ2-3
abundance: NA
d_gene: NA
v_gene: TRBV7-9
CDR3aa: CASSSEGRPADTQYF
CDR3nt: TGTGCCAGCAGCTCAGAGGGGAGGCCCGCAGATACGCAGTATTTT

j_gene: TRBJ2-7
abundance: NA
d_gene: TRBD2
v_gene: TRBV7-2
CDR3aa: CASSLLGLAGAGVEQYF
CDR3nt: TGTGCCAGCAGCTTACTGGGACTAGCGGGAGCCGGCGTCGAGCAGTACTTC

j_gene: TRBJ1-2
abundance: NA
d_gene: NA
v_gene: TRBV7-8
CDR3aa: CASIPLSNYGYTF
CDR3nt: TGTGCCAGCATACCCCTATCTAACTATGGCTACACCTTC

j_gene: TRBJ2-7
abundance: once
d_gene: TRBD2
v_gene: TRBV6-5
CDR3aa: CASSPPGLATYEQYF
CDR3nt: TGTGCCAGCAGTCCCCCGGGACTAGCGACCTACGAGCAGTACTTC

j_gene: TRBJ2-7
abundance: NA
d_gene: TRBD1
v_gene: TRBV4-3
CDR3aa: CASSPDRGLIEQYF
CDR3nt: TGCGCCAGCAGCCCGGACAGGGGGCTGATCGAGCAGTACTTC

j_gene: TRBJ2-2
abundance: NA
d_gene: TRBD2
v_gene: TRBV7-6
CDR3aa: CASSLVAGNTGELFF
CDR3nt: TGTGCCAGCAGCTTAGTAGCGGGAAACACCGGGGAGCTGTTTTTT

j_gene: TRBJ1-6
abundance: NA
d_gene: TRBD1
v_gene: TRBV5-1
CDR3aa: CASSTGGSPLHF
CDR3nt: TGCGCCAGCAGCACAGGGGGTTCACCCCTCCACTTT

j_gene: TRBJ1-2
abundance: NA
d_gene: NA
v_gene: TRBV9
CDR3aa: CASSVVYGPSGNYGYTF
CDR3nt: TGTGCCAGCAGCGTAGTATACGGCCCGTCGGGTAACTATGGCTACACCTTC

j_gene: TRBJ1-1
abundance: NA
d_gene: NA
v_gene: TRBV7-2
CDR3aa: CASSLRWAGTEAFF
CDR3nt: TGTGCCAGCAGCTTACGCTGGGCGGGCACTGAAGCTTTCTTT